The rows below give T cell receptor beta chains drawn from one sample of a study of early T cells in non-severe SARS-CoV-2 infection. TCRdb re-called the 5' RACE reads with MiXCR, one entry per CDR3 protein. The sample lists over 20,000 distinct CDR3 sequences, 4.5% seen once, with approximately 8.3% in the top ten. The sample was whole blood. These receptors were taken from an adult who was a healthcare worker with PCR-confirmed SARS-CoV-2 infection or an uninfected control (not recorded which). CDR3s include the opening cysteine and the closing phenylalanine or tryptophan. The D gene is left open where the match is weak.

V gene	J gene	D gene	CDR3 protein
TRBV9	TRBJ1-2	NA	CASSGNREGYTF
TRBV30	TRBJ2-7	NA	CAWIRLGGSGYEQYF
TRBV28	TRBJ2-3	NA	CASSPFGVGGTDTQYF
TRBV29-1	TRBJ1-6	NA	CSASVPGGPLHF
TRBV5-1	TRBJ2-7	NA	CASSLRYEAYEQYF
TRBV18	TRBJ2-7	TRBD2	CASSIGTSGFLGEQYF
TRBV15	TRBJ2-1	NA	CATSRDRRTYNEQFF
TRBV5-6	TRBJ1-6	NA	CASSLVPTGAGSPLHF
TRBV9	TRBJ2-1	TRBD1	CASSPGQNTYEQFF
TRBV4-1	TRBJ2-5	NA	CASSLLGTRQETQYF
TRBV6-5	TRBJ2-7	NA	CASSSTLRYSYEQYF
TRBV20-1	TRBJ2-3	NA	CSVKRRHTQYF
TRBV29-1	TRBJ2-5	TRBD1	CSVFLPGQFFGMTQYF
TRBV7-9	TRBJ1-5	NA	CASSLANSHQPQHF
TRBV7-8	TRBJ2-5	TRBD2	CASSLGLAPKEETQYF
TRBV7-2	TRBJ2-1	TRBD1	CASSPRGGIVYEQFF
TRBV12-3/TRBV12-4	TRBJ2-5	TRBD1	CASSAENRGQETQYF
TRBV28	TRBJ2-7	NA	CASTPPDSSYEQYF
TRBV12-3/TRBV12-4	TRBJ2-1	NA	CASGARGAYNEQFF
TRBV12-3/TRBV12-4	TRBJ2-1	TRBD2	CASSLAGGHMGEQFF
TRBV12-3/TRBV12-4	TRBJ2-6	NA	CASNLHSGANVLTF
TRBV15	TRBJ1-1	NA	CATSRGEDTEAFF
TRBV28	TRBJ1-2	NA	CASSLGGGANYGYTF
TRBV30	TRBJ1-1	NA	CAWTPSGTKRYTEAFF
TRBV6-5	TRBJ2-7	TRBD2	CASSYSASGYEQYF
TRBV4-2	TRBJ1-2	NA	CASSQDRQYWEGYTF
TRBV7-9	TRBJ2-3	TRBD2	CASSLVAGEWRDTQYF
TRBV7-9	TRBJ1-2	TRBD1	CASSSRGQVGANYGYTF
TRBV4-3	TRBJ2-6	NA	CASSQDRWDSGANVLTF
TRBV20-1	TRBJ1-1	NA	CSARDQKGTKAFF
TRBV20-1	TRBJ2-7	NA	CSARDTGRGRNEQYF
TRBV4-2	TRBJ1-6	TRBD1	CASSQDRDSPLHF
TRBV7-2	TRBJ2-7	TRBD2	CASSLLAGGPAEQYF
TRBV2	TRBJ2-7	NA	CASSVEEASYEQYF
TRBV12-3/TRBV12-4	TRBJ2-1	TRBD2	CASSFVSGGYNEQFF
TRBV15	TRBJ2-3	NA	CATSEGKGDTDTQYF
TRBV30	TRBJ2-5	NA	CAWRVLVGTQETQYF
TRBV6-1	TRBJ2-3	TRBD2	CASSEVGGGQYF
TRBV2	TRBJ1-2	NA	CASRDDSISYGYTF
TRBV5-5	TRBJ2-1	NA	CASSAGPGNEQFF
TRBV29-1	TRBJ1-2	NA	CSVSVFNYGYTF
TRBV7-9	TRBJ2-7	NA	CASSLQYRVHEQNF
TRBV7-9	TRBJ2-7	NA	CASPPSGSASYEQYF
TRBV27	TRBJ2-1	NA	CASSATRTDNEQFF
TRBV7-2	TRBJ2-7	NA	CASSLAAGLAEQYF
TRBV28	TRBJ2-3	NA	CASSLIGLAPDTQYF
TRBV4-3	TRBJ2-1	TRBD2	CASSQVVAGGPEKPMPYNEQFF
TRBV25-1	TRBJ1-2	TRBD1	CASSEYGTGYGYTF
TRBV5-1	TRBJ2-7	TRBD2	CASSPGTSYAEQYF
TRBV20-1	TRBJ2-3	TRBD2	CSASLAGGRNTQYF
TRBV7-9	TRBJ1-2	NA	CASSLAGGRANYGYTF
TRBV5-6	TRBJ2-1	NA	CASSLGPSGRNEQFF
TRBV6-6	TRBJ2-1	NA	CASSYRIGSYNEQFF
TRBV24-1	TRBJ2-1	NA	CATLAGEESGEQFF